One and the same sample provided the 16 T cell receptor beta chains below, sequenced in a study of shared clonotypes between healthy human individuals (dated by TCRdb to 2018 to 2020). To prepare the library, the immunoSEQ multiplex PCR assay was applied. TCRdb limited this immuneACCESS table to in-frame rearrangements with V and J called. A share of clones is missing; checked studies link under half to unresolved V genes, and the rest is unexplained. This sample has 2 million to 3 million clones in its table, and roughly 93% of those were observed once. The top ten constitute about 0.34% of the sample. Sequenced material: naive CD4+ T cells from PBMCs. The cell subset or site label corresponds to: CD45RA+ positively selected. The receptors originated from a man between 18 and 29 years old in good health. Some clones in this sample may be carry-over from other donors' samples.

The CDR3 coding sequence is TGTGCCACCGAGAAGGGGCGACATCACACTGAAGCTTTCTTT. Amino acids: CATEKGRHHTEAFF. The chain joins TRBV19 to TRBJ1-1; the D gene is possibly TRBD1 (5 bases). Trimming stripped 10 bases from V and 3 bases from J, with 18 bases between. CDR3 length: 14 amino acids. Per germline, CDR1 LNHDA and CDR2 SQIVND (reference sequence).

DNA for the CDR3: TGCGCCAGCAGCTTGGGGACAACTAATAGCAATCAGCCCCAGCATTTT. Encoded protein: CASSLGTTNSNQPQHF. The rearrangement links TRBV5-1 to TRBJ1-5; D perhaps matches TRBD1 (5 bases). The germline CDR1 and CDR2 sequences are SGHRS and YFSETQ. Trimming shortened V by 0 bases and J by 0 bases, and 10 bases separated the two germline ends. This CDR3 region has 16 residues.

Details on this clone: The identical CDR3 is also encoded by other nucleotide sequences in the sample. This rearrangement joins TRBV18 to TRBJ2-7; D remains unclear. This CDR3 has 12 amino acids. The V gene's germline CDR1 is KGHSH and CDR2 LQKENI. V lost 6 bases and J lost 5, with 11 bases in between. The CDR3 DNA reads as TGTGCCAGCTCCCCTTCACGGGACGAGCAGTACTTC. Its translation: CASSPSRDEQYF.

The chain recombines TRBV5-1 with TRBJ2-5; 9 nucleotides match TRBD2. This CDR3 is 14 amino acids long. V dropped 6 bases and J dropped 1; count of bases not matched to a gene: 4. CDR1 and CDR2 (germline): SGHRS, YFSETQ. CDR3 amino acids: CASNLRGGQETQYF. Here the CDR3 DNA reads TGCGCCAGCAACCTGCGGGGGGGCCAAGAGACCCAGTACTTC.

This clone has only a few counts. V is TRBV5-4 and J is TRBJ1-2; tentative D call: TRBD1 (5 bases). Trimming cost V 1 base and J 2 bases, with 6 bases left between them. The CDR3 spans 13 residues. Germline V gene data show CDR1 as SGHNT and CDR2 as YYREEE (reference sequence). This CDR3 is CASSLPGNYGYTF. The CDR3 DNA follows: TGTGCCAGCAGCTTGCCAGGGAACTATGGCTACACCTTC. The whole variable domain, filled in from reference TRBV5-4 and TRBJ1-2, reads ETGVTQSPTHLIKTRGQQVTLRCSSQSGHNTVSWYQQALGQGPQFIFQYYREEENGRGNFPPRFSGLQFPNYSSELNVNALELDDSALYLCASSLPGNYGYTFGSGTRLTVV.

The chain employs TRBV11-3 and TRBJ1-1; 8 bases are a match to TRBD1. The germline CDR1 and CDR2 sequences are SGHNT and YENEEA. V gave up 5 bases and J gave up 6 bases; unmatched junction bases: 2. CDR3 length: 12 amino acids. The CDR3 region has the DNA TGTGCCAGCAGCCAGACAGGGGCTGAAGCTTTCTTT. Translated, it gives CASSQTGAEAFF.

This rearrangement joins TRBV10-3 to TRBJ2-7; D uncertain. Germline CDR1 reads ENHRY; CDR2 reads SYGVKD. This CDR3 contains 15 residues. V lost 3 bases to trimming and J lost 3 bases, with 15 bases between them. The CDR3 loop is CAISEGSSYLYEQYF. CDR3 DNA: TGTGCCATCAGTGAAGGGTCTTCCTATCTCTACGAGCAGTACTTC.

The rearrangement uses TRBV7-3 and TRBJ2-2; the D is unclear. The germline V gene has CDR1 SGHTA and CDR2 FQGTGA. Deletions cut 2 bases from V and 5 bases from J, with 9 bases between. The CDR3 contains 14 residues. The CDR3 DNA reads TGTGCCAGCAGCTTATTACCGGAAACCGGGGAGCTGTTTTTT. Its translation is CASSLLPETGELFF.

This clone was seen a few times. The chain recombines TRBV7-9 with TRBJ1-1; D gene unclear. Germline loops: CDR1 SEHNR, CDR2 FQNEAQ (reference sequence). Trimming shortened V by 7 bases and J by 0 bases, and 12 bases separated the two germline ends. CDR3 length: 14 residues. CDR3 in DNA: TGTGCCAGCACCCTCGGTGTGGTGAACACTGAAGCTTTCTTT. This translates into CASTLGVVNTEAFF.

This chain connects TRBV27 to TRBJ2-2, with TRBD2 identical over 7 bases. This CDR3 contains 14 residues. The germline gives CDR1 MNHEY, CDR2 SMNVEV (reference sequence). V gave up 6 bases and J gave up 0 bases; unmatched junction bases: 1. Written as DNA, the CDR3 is TGTGCCAGCAGAGGGACTACGAACACCGGGGAGCTGTTTTTT. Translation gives CASRGTTNTGELFF.

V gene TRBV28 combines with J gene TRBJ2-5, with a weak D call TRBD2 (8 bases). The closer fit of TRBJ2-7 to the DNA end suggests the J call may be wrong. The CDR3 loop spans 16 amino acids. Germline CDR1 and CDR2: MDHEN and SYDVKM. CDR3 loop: CASSPHRGGGSYEQYF. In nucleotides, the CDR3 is TGTGCCAGCAGTCCCCACAGGGGCGGGGGGTCCTACGAGCAGTACTTC.

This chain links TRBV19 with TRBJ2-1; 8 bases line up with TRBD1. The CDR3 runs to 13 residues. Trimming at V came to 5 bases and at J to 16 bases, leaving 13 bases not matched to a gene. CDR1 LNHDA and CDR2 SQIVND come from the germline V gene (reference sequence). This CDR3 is CASSFTGGRKSFF. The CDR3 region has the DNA TGTGCCAGTAGTTTCACAGGGGGACGCAAGAGTTTCTTC.

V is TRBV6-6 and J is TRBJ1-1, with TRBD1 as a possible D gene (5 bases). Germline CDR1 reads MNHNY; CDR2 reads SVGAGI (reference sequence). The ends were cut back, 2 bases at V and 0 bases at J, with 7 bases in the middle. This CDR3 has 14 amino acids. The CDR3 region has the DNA TGTGCCAGCAGTTACGAGGGGATGAACACTGAAGCTTTCTTT. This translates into CASSYEGMNTEAFF.

As DNA, the CDR3 is TGTGCCAGCAGTCCCCATATGGGGGCAGGGGGCTCTGGGGCCAACGTCCTGACTTTC. It translates to CASSPHMGAGGSGANVLTF. The chain combines TRBV27 with TRBJ2-6, with 7 bases fitting TRBD1. The CDR3 has 19 residues. The junction had 13 bases not matched to a gene; V was cut back by 5 bases and J by 0 bases. The V gene's germline CDR1 is MNHEY and CDR2 SMNVEV (reference sequence). Looking up the rest from reference TRBV27 and TRBJ2-6 gives the full variable domain: EAQVTQNPRYLITVTGKKLTVTCSQNMNHEYMSWYRQDPGLGLRQIYYSMNVEVTDKGDVPEGYKVSRKEKRNFPLILESPSPNQTSLYFCASSPHMGAGGSGANVLTFGAGSRLTVL.

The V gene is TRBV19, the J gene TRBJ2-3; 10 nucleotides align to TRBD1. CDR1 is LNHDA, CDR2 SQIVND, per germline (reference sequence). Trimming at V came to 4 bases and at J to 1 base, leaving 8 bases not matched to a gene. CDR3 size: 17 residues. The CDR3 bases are TGTGCCAGTAGTAGACCCCGCGGGACAGGGGGCACAGATACGCAGTATTTT. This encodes CASSRPRGTGGTDTQYF.

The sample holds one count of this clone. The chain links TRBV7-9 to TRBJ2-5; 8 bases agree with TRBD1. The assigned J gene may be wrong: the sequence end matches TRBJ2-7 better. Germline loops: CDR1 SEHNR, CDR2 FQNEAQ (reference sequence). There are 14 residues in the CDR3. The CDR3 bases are TGTGCCAGCAGCCGCACAGGGGGTACCTACGAGCAGTACTTC. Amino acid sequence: CASSRTGGTYEQYF.